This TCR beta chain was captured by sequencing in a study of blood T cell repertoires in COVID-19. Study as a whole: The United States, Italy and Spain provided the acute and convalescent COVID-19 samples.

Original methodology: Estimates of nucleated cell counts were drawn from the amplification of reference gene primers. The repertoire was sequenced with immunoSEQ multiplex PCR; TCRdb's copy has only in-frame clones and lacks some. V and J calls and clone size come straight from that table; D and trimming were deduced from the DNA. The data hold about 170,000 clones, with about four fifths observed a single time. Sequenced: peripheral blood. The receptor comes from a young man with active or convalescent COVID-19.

CDR3: CASSRTGTSWETQYF. The CDR3 region has the DNA TGTGCCAGCAGCAGAACCGGGACTAGCTGGGAGACCCAGTACTTC. The chain joins TRBV7-3 to TRBJ2-5; 9 bases align to TRBD2. CDR1 is SGHTA and CDR2 is FQGTGA in the germline V gene. V trimming: 5 bases; J trimming: 5 bases; junction bases outside the gene matches: 9. This CDR3 comprises 15 residues.